This T cell receptor (beta chain) was sequenced for a study of CD8 T cells in ankylosing spondylitis (dated by TCRdb to 2016 to 2017). General notes on the study: The study profiled T cell receptor beta repertoires in healthy donors and ankylosing spondylitis patients to find disease-linked TCR variants. The full study cohort was made up of 25 to 30 ankylosing spondylitis patients and 108 healthy donors. Peripheral blood samples were taken, and synovial fluid was additionally collected from ankylosing spondylitis patients. What the study reported, not specific to this receptor: Some motif variants had previously been reported in the synovial fluid and blood of reactive arthritis patients, which suggests shared mechanisms of disease initiation. In peripheral blood, the disease-linked clones were found at relatively low frequencies and had a CD8+ phenotype. According to the report, matched synovial fluid samples from ankylosing spondylitis patients were significantly enriched for the disease-linked clones. A TCR beta motif made up of about eight highly homologous amino acid variants appeared to be characteristic of blood from ankylosing spondylitis patients.

The data were produced on an Illumina HiSeq 2500. TCR beta libraries were prepared by quantitative 5'-RACE with molecular barcodes. The original methods were these. Disease-linked TCR variants were identified with a new computational method built on a probabilistic model of VDJ rearrangement. TCRdb trimmed public reads at Q25 via fastp, called clones via MiXCR and kept in-frame beta chains. Rows matching on CDR3 protein sequence are summarized as one entry with the most common DNA and genes. These V and J calls are TCRdb output, not the study's own analysis. The sample table records fewer than 250,000 distinct CDR3 sequences; roughly a tenth of these occur just once. The ten largest make up 2% to 3% of the sample. This clonotype was counted at least ten times. Its antigen is unknown. No base quality values were provided; no much bigger clone lies one nucleotide off. The germline V gene provides CDR1 SGHRS and CDR2 YFSETQ. The CDR3 goes from the cysteine to the phenylalanine over 16 residues. Of the read, only the CDR3 DNA is kept; its 48 bases are in frame from base 1. V was cut back by 0 bases and J by 4 bases, leaving a gap of 14 bases between them.

Recombination linked TRBV5-1 to TRBJ2-1; TRBD2 is perhaps the D gene, given 6 matching bases. The clonotype comes from a male donor with ankylosing spondylitis or in good health (not recorded which). The source material was blood, either unsorted or a sorted T cell fraction (not recorded which). Here the CDR3 is given as CASSLVAAGTYNEQFF. DNA sequence: TGCGCCAGCAGCTTGGTAGCGGCAGGGACTTACAATGAGCAGTTCTTC.